This is a list of T cell receptor beta chains from one sample in a study of STAT5B mutations in CD4+ large granular lymphocyte leukemia. Measured with immunoSEQ multiplex PCR; TCRdb has only the in-frame clones, and not every one. The sample holds tens of thousands of clones, 80% to 90% seen once. The source material was CD4+ T cells from blood buffy coats. Every receptor here comes from a human donor in good health. Both conserved end residues are trimmed from each CDR3.

J: TRBJ2-7; V: TRBV7-9; CDR3: ASNLDSSYEQY
J: -; V: TRBV25-1; CDR3: ASSSLAAYEQY
J: TRBJ1-4; V: TRBV30; CDR3: AWSPGGVTNEKLF
J: TRBJ1-4; V: TRBV25-1; CDR3: ASSEVGHEKLF
J: TRBJ1-2; V: TRBV19; CDR3: ASNAAGEIYGYT
J: TRBJ2-6; V: TRBV10-3; CDR3: AINGDLSGANVLT
J: TRBJ2-7; V: TRBV4-1; CDR3: ASSPGLADFSYEQY
J: TRBJ1-1; V: TRBV19; CDR3: ASKYEGPAF
J: TRBJ2-7; V: TRBV27; CDR3: ASSFGTTSYEQY
J: TRBJ2-7; V: TRBV19; CDR3: ASSITGISYEQY
J: TRBJ2-3; V: TRBV5-1; CDR3: ASSLVLAGSTDTQY
J: TRBJ2-5; V: TRBV7-7; CDR3: ASSQAGNQETQY
J: TRBJ2-5; V: TRBV28; CDR3: ASTSRETQY
J: TRBJ2-2; V: TRBV28; CDR3: ASSLGQLGELF
J: TRBJ2-3; V: TRBV10-2; CDR3: ASRETSGSGDTQY
J: TRBJ2-7; V: TRBV10-1; CDR3: ASSEGLFYEQY
J: TRBJ2-7; V: TRBV7-3; CDR3: ASSPRLAGEQY
J: TRBJ2-2; V: TRBV5-4; CDR3: ASSPTGTWAGELF
J: TRBJ2-3; V: TRBV19; CDR3: ASSPDERSSTDTQY
J: TRBJ2-7; V: TRBV11-2; CDR3: ASSLERGQGVFYEQY
J: TRBJ2-7; V: TRBV7-2; CDR3: ASSLGTGEDEQY
J: TRBJ2-3; V: TRBV5-6; CDR3: ASSLGGYTDTQY
J: TRBJ2-7; V: TRBV4-3; CDR3: ASSQDRALEREQY
J: TRBJ2-3; V: TRBV21-1; CDR3: ASSKGGRERTSTDTQY
J: TRBJ2-2; V: TRBV7-9; CDR3: ASSFSRENTGELF
J: TRBJ2-7; V: TRBV6-5; CDR3: ASRKVRDPFYEQY
J: TRBJ2-7; V: TRBV6-6; CDR3: ASSHTSGSAYEQY
J: TRBJ2-7; V: TRBV15; CDR3: ATSRVAGGLEQY
J: TRBJ1-1; V: TRBV12-5; CDR3: ASGFLDTGIKPEAF
J: TRBJ1-1; V: TRBV27; CDR3: ASSLSGQGASDTEAF
J: TRBJ2-3; V: TRBV2; CDR3: ASSSGLAGGTDTQY
J: TRBJ1-1; V: TRBV2; CDR3: ASKGESYWDTEAF
J: TRBJ2-6; V: TRBV18; CDR3: ASSPTGGGGANVLT
J: TRBJ2-5; V: TRBV5-5; CDR3: ASSRSGRGQETQY
J: -; V: TRBV10-2; CDR3: ASRETSGSSYEQY
J: TRBJ2-7; V: TRBV5-1; CDR3: ASSTGPTGAYEQY
J: TRBJ2-7; V: TRBV27; CDR3: ASSLGTSGAYEQY
J: TRBJ1-1; V: TRBV6-1; CDR3: ASSEDREDTEAF
J: TRBJ1-5; V: TRBV15; CDR3: ATSRDRGNQPQH
J: TRBJ2-1; V: TRBV7-2; CDR3: ASSLFYNEQF
J: TRBJ2-7; V: TRBV7-2; CDR3: ASSPPGNLYEQY
J: TRBJ2-1; V: TRBV7-2; CDR3: ASSLRRTGGGEQF
J: TRBJ2-5; V: TRBV19; CDR3: ASSIGTTQETQY
J: TRBJ2-3; V: TRBV7-9; CDR3: ASSIQREGTDTQY
J: TRBJ2-3; V: TRBV18; CDR3: ASSQQGGFGDTQY
J: TRBJ1-2; V: TRBV5-4; CDR3: ASSRYTGDGYGYT
J: TRBJ1-2; V: TRBV28; CDR3: ASRRDPANYGYT
J: TRBJ2-3; V: TRBV30; CDR3: AWSPRGDTQY
J: TRBJ1-3; V: TRBV18; CDR3: ASSPPGTGSHTIY
J: TRBJ2-3; V: TRBV14; CDR3: ASSHGTPGADTQY